The present T cell receptor beta chain was sequenced within a study of blood T cell repertoires in COVID-19 (dated by TCRdb to 2018 to 2021). General notes on the study: Collaborator samples came from the United States, Italy and Spain and covered acute and convalescent phases of COVID-19. The prospective study material was composed of cDNA or gDNA derived from T cells, B-cell-depleted T cells, or PBMCs. The dataset comprised deeply sampled blood TCRbeta repertoires from subjects exposed to, actively infected with, or recovered from COVID-19. The repertoires were made available in a free public database intended to serve as a resource for research on the immune response to SARS-CoV-2. The samples were drawn from two sources: the first 160 participants of the ongoing ImmuneRACE study, and 950 to 1,500 subjects contributed by 6 global collaborators. A de-identified subject ID, COVID-19 status, age in years and sex were almost always included in the sample metadata. Where available, HLA class I and class II types were taken from metadata supplied by the sample provider and were not determined by assay-based typing.

This clone occurred once. No cognate antigen has been identified for it. Base qualities are not provided; no much larger clone lies one nucleotide away. The full study reports these points: Clinical and demographic metadata were provided uncurated, with the amount varying by source and participant.

Trimming takes 3 bases from V and 4 bases from J, and the germline ends sit 12 bases apart. The CDR1 and CDR2 encoded by the germline V gene (reference sequence) are LNHDA and SQIVND. Measured from the cysteine to the phenylalanine, the CDR3 is 15 residues long. CDR3 DNA is the only sequence kept; it has 45 bases, read in frame from the first base. In the prospective study, participants were 18 to 89 years old, resided in fewer than 25 geographic areas of the United States, and were enrolled through a virtual design. In the prospective study, participants were assigned to cohorts based on the clinical history participants reported in a screening survey and a study questionnaire. Recovered participants in ImmuneRACE Cohort 3 were defined as having two consecutive negative NP/OP PCR tests, clearance from a healthcare professional, or resolution of symptoms. In the prospective study, mobile phlebotomists collected whole blood, serum and a nasopharyngeal or oropharyngeal swab from each participant. Participants in the prospective study had the option to provide additional blood draws and questionnaires over a 2-month period. Blood samples from the prospective study were shipped frozen or at room temperature prior to DNA extraction.

TCRbeta CDR3 regions were amplified from genomic DNA by means of the immunoSEQ Assay, a bias-controlled multiplex PCR. Turning to the authors' computational methods: Within the assay, amplification of reference gene primers was used to estimate how many nucleated cells each sample contained. Sequence reads were collapsed and filtered to measure the absolute abundance of every unique TCRbeta CDR3 rearrangement. Productive Simpson clonality was computed per sample as the square root of Simpson's diversity index over productive rearrangements. Sourced from immuneACCESS, this table was stored by TCRdb with only in-frame sequences that have V and J called. A share of the clones is absent; for the studies checked, an unresolved V gene accounts for under half, and the remainder has no known explanation. For V, J and clone size, that table is used; D and trimming come from the DNA. For this sample there are about 260,000 clones; 80% to 90% appear just once. Roughly 2.3% of the sample comes from the top ten.

The source of this sequence is a woman under 30 who had recovered from COVID-19. The chain uses TRBV19 and TRBJ1-4; a tentative D match to TRBD1 spans 6 bases. The sample was PBMCs or T cells enriched from blood (not recorded which). The nucleotides read TGTGCCAGTAGTATTCAGGGGTCGGATAATGAAAAACTGTTTTTT. This codes for CASSIQGSDNEKLFF.